Listed here are 15 T cell receptor beta chains from one sample, sequenced in a study of graft-versus-host responses after intestinal transplantation. These TCRs' antigens remain unknown. Data came from immunoSEQ multiplex PCR; TCRdb stores just in-frame clones and leaves some out. The profile shows 93,000 or so clones, approximately 93% of them singletons. Sequences were derived from unstimulated CD8+ T cells sorted from spleen or lymph node cells, sampled before intestinal transplant. The receptors shown here come from a human donor who received an intestinal transplant.

The chain links TRBV5-1 to TRBJ1-2; 9 bases fit TRBD1. CDR1 is SGHRS, CDR2 YFSETQ, per germline. V dropped 4 bases and J dropped 8; count of bases not matched to a gene: 3. This CDR3 region has 12 residues. The CDR3: CASSTDRGGYTF. The CDR3 bases are TGCGCCAGCAGCACGGACAGGGGAGGCTACACCTTC.

V is TRBV13 and J is TRBJ1-6, with a weak D call TRBD1 (5 bases). Between the trimmed V and J ends, which lost 8 bases and 0 bases, there was a span of 11 bases. CDR3 size: 15 residues. Per the germline V gene, CDR1 is PRHDT and CDR2 is FYEKMQ (reference sequence). The CDR3 DNA reads TGTGCCAGCCGTTGGGGGAGCTCCTATAATTCACCCCTCCACTTT. Its protein is CASRWGSSYNSPLHF. Full variable domain (missing parts from reference TRBV13 and TRBJ1-6): AAGVIQSPRHLIKEKRETATLKCYPIPRHDTVYWYQQGPGQDPQFLISFYEKMQSDKGSIPDRFSAQQFSDYHSELNMSSLELGDSALYFCASRWGSSYNSPLHFGNGTRLTVT.

The rearrangement links TRBV7-9 to TRBJ1-4, with D unclear. V lost 3 bases and J 3 bases, leaving 5 bases between the germline ends. The CDR3 runs to 13 residues. Germline CDR1 reads SEHNR; CDR2 reads FQNEAQ (reference sequence). Here the CDR3 reads CASSFSANEKLFF. The CDR3 DNA follows: TGTGCCAGCAGCTTTTCTGCTAATGAAAAACTGTTTTTT. Full variable domain (outside the CDR3, taken from reference TRBV7-9 and TRBJ1-4): DTGVSQNPRHKITKRGQNVTFRCDPISEHNRLYWYRQTLGQGPEFLTYFQNEAQLEKSRLLSDRFSAERPKGSFSTLEIQRTEQGDSAMYLCASSFSANEKLFFGSGTQLSVL.

V is TRBV9 and J is TRBJ2-3, with D possibly TRBD2 on 7 matching bases. The CDR3 sequence is 16 residues long. V dropped 0 bases and J dropped 0 bases, with 11 bases sitting between them. The V gene's germline CDR1 is SGDLS and CDR2 YYNGEE. CDR3 in amino acids: CASSVDGGQSTDTQYF. The DNA for the CDR3 is TGTGCCAGCAGCGTAGACGGGGGGCAAAGCACAGATACGCAGTATTTT.

The chain links TRBV11-2 to TRBJ2-1, with D tentatively TRBD1 (6 bases). Trimming removed 1 base from V and 2 bases from J, with 18 bases in between. Per germline, CDR1 SGHAT and CDR2 FQNNGV. The CDR3 loop spans 18 amino acids. CDR3 sequence: CASSLGAAFRGPYNEQFF. In DNA form, the CDR3 reads TGTGCCAGCAGCTTAGGGGCCGCGTTCAGGGGCCCCTACAATGAGCAGTTCTTC.

This chain links TRBV5-5 with TRBJ1-1; TRBD1 aligns across 10 bases. The CDR3 sequence is 15 residues long. Germline V gives CDR1 SGHKS, CDR2 YYEKEE (reference sequence). With V trimmed by 1 base and J by 6 bases, 6 bases remained unmatched. The CDR3 loop is CASSLSGTGDPEAFF. DNA for the CDR3: TGTGCCAGCAGCTTGAGCGGGACAGGGGATCCTGAAGCTTTCTTT.

V usage is TRBV4-1 and J usage is TRBJ2-7; possibly TRBD2 for D (6 bases). The V end was cut by 5 bases, the J end by 6 bases, with 20 bases between. The germline gives CDR1 MGHRA, CDR2 YSYEKL. There are 15 residues in the CDR3. CDR3: CASSTRLGDAVEQYF. The CDR3 DNA reads as TGCGCCAGCAGCACCCGACTAGGAGATGCGGTCGAGCAGTACTTC.

This chain joins TRBV6-1 and TRBJ2-7; 7 nucleotides agree with TRBD1. CDR3 length equals 13 residues. V dropped 6 bases and J dropped 2; count of bases not matched to a gene: 4. CDR1 MNHNS and CDR2 SASEGT come from the germline V gene. The CDR3: CASSHGQAYEQYF. The CDR3 nucleotides read TGTGCCAGCAGCCATGGACAGGCCTACGAGCAGTACTTC.

The chain is built from TRBV7-9 and TRBJ2-7; 8 nucleotides align to TRBD1. The CDR3 extends over 15 amino acids. Germline V lookup: CDR1 SEHNR, CDR2 FQNEAQ (reference sequence). V shed 5 bases, J shed 2 bases, and the junction held 8 bases outside the gene matches. In DNA, the CDR3 is TGTGCCAGCAGCCAGTCCAACAGGGGGACCTACGAGCAGTACTTC. This translates into CASSQSNRGTYEQYF.

V is TRBV28 and J is TRBJ2-1; no firm D call. The germline CDR1 and CDR2 sequences are MDHEN and SYDVKM. The CDR3 has 15 residues. Trimming removed 8 bases at V and 2 bases at J, with 16 bases between. CDR3: CASSTIPEAYNEQFF. In nucleotides, the CDR3 is TGTGCCAGCTCAACAATTCCGGAAGCCTACAATGAGCAGTTCTTC.

A few counts support this clone. The chain recombines TRBV5-6 with TRBJ1-5; TRBD1 might be the D (6 bases). Trimming stripped 3 bases from V and 4 bases from J, with 8 bases between. The germline V gene encodes CDR1 SGHDT and CDR2 YYEEEE. This CDR3 has 13 residues. The CDR3, as DNA: TGTGCCAGCAGCTATCAGGGGAATCAGCCCCAGCATTTT. As protein: CASSYQGNQPQHF.

This rearrangement joins TRBV28 to TRBJ2-7; the D gene is possibly TRBD2 (6 bases). The CDR3 is 14 amino acids. The V end lost 7 bases, the J end lost 2 bases, and 15 bases lay between the germline ends. Germline CDR1 is MDHEN and CDR2 is SYDVKM. CDR3 loop: CASTPPGAPYEQYF. CDR3 bases: TGTGCCAGCACCCCACCGGGAGCTCCCTACGAGCAGTACTTC.

This rearrangement joins TRBV4-2 to TRBJ2-5; possible D gene TRBD2, 5 bases. Germline V lookup: CDR1 LGHNA, CDR2 YNFKEQ. V lost 0 bases to trimming and J lost 5 bases, with 10 bases between them. The CDR3 spans 14 residues. The CDR3 sequence: CASSQDEGVETQYF. CDR3 nucleotides: TGTGCCAGCAGCCAAGATGAGGGTGTGGAGACCCAGTACTTC.

The genes are TRBV6-5 and TRBJ1-1; 9 bases map to TRBD1. CDR3 length: 14 residues. Unmatched junction bases numbered 6, after V lost 7 bases and J lost 3 bases. CDR1 is MNHEY and CDR2 is SVGAGI in the germline V gene. CDR3 coding DNA: TGTGCCAGCAAACCCGACAGGGGGGACACTGAAGCTTTCTTT. Its translation: CASKPDRGDTEAFF.

The chain couples TRBV2 to TRBJ2-1; D not resolved. Trimming took 3 bases from V and 0 from J, leaving 9 bases between them. The CDR3 is 15 residues long. The V gene's germline CDR1 is SNHLY and CDR2 FYNNEI. CDR3 loop: CASSEEKSSYNEQFF. The CDR3 nucleotides are TGTGCCAGCAGTGAGGAGAAGAGCTCCTACAATGAGCAGTTCTTC.